This note documents a single T cell receptor (beta chain) sequence. This sample was taken from a study of blood T cell repertoires in COVID-19. Method: immunoSEQ multiplex PCR; TCRdb's copy keeps in-frame clones and lacks some. The repertoire holds roughly 67,000 clones, with approximately 93% as singletons. The CDR3 runs 15 residues. CDR1 is SGHRS, CDR2 YFSETQ, per germline. The V gene end was trimmed by 2 bases and the J gene end by 2 bases; junction bases not matched to a gene: 3. Sequencing was carried out using peripheral blood. The chain joins TRBV5-1 to TRBJ2-5, with 10 bases matching TRBD1. The sequence derives from a man between 65 and 85 years old with active COVID-19. This chain's CDR3 is CASSFLGQGQETQYF. DNA for the CDR3: TGCGCCAGCAGCTTCTTGGGACAGGGGCAAGAGACCCAGTACTTC.